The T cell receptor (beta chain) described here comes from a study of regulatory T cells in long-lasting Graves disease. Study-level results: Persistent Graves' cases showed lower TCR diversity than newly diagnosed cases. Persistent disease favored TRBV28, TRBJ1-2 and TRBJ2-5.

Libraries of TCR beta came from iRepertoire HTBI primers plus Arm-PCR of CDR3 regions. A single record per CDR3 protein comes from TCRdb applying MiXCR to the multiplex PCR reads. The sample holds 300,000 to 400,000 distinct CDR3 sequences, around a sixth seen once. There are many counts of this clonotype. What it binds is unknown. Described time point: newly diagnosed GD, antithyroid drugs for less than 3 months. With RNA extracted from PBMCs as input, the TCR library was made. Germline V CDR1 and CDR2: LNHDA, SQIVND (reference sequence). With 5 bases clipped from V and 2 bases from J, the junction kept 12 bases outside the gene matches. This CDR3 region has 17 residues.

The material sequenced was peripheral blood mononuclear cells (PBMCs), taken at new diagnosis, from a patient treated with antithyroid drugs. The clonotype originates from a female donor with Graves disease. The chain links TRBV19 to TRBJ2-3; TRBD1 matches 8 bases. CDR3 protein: CASSPVGTGDPTDTQYF. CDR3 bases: TGTGCCAGTAGTCCTGTGGGGACAGGAGACCCCACAGATACGCAGTATTTT.